This T cell receptor (beta chain) came from a study of memory CD4+ T cells and cytomegalovirus serostatus (dated by TCRdb to between 2019 and 2020). Turning to the overall study: The cohort included approximately 35 healthy adults from Belgium, of whom 9 were CMV seropositive and about 24 were CMV seronegative. To replicate a published TCR-based CMV serostatus classifier, the study sequenced CD4+ memory TCRbeta repertoires from a Belgian cohort whose cytomegalovirus serostatus was known.

About this clone itself: The specificity of this receptor is unknown. The sample holds no much larger clone one base away, and base qualities are not on file.

Single viable CD3+CD4+CD8-CD45RO+ cells were sorted as memory CD4+ T cells on a FACSAria II. To determine CMV serostatus, a Roche Elecsys assay was used that detects serum IgG against CMV pp150, pp28, p38 and p52. Following thawing, total CD4+ T cells were enriched through positive selection using CD4 magnetic microbeads. The samples came from a different study that was designed specifically to examine the CD4+ T cell memory repertoire. Peripheral blood mononuclear cells were isolated and cryopreserved according to standard operating procedures, and serum was kept at -80 degrees C. The staining relied on CD3-PerCP (BW264/56), CD4-APC (RPA-T4), CD45RO-PE (UCHT1) and CD8-Pacific Orange (3B5) antibodies, and Sytox blue was used to exclude non-viable cells. Beyond this particular receptor, the publication reports: Among the 160 or so previously reported CMV-associated TCRbeta sequences, some 69 showed up in the CD4+ memory repertoires, with each one found in between one and five individuals. Only CD4+CD45RO+ memory cells were sequenced, in contrast to the original study, in which naive and memory CD4+ and CD8+ populations were covered. For predicting CMV serostatus, the median bootstrapped AUC was about 0.95 using the original framework and about 0.9 using a US-trained random forest. The results were read as suggesting that the CMV-associated TCR signature is, for the most part, present in the CD4+ memory repertoire. On the Belgian cohort, the classifier built on the original framework reached a median bootstrapped AUC of about 0.96, with a 95% CI of 0.76-1.00.

The Quick-DNA Microprep Kit was used to extract genomic DNA from the sorted cells. TCRbeta DNA was amplified with the immunoSEQ hsTCRbeta kit following the manufacturer's protocol. An Illumina MiSeq instrument was used to sequence the TCRbeta libraries. The published analysis was carried out like this. Removing out-of-frame sequences left roughly 2.4 million distinct TCRbeta sequences, an average of about 73,000 per individual. Each individual was scored by the count of over 150 previously reported CMV-associated TCRbeta sequences and the total productive distinct TCRbeta count. A beta-binomial model was reimplemented in Python, and scikit-learn random forests with default parameters were trained on data from the US cohort. On the Belgian cohort, classifier performance was reported as the median AUC, along with percentile confidence intervals, across 10,000 bootstrap iterations. TCRdb retrieved this table from immuneACCESS and kept in-frame rearrangements only. Not all clones are present; in checked studies, unresolved V genes account for under half, and no reason is known for the remainder. V, J and clone size are taken as reported in that table, and D and trimming were inferred from the DNA itself. Present in this sample are about 48,000 clones, over 75% of which were seen just once. The ten most abundant clones make up about 0.73% of the sample.

Cut back by 3 bases and 0 bases, the V and J ends lie 15 bases apart. The germline V gene provides CDR1 SQVTM and CDR2 ANQGSEA. Its CDR3 holds 17 amino acids, cysteine through phenylalanine. The only DNA kept is the CDR3, 51 bases in frame from the first base. The clonotype originates from an adult in good health and CMV-seronegative. The rearranged chain carries TRBV29-1 and TRBJ2-6; TRBD1 might be the D gene, on 5 matching bases. Sequenced sample: memory CD4+ T cells from blood. The CDR3 amino acid sequence is: CSVDSLGARSGANVLTF. The bases are TGCAGCGTTGATAGTTTAGGGGCGCGCTCTGGGGCCAACGTCCTGACTTTC.